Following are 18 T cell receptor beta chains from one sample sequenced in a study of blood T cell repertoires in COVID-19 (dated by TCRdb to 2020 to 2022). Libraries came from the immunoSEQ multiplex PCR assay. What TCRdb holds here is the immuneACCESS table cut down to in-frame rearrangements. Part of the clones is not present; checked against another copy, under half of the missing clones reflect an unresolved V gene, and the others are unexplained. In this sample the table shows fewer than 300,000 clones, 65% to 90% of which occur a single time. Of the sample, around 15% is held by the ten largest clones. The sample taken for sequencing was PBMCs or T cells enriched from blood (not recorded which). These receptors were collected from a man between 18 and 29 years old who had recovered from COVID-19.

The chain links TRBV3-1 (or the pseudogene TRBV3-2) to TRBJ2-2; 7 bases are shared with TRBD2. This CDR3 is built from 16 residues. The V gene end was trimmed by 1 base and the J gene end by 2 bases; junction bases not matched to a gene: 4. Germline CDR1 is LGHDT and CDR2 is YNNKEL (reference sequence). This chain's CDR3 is CASSQVSGGNTGELFF. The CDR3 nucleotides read TGTGCCAGCAGCCAAGTTTCGGGGGGTAACACCGGGGAGCTGTTTTTT.

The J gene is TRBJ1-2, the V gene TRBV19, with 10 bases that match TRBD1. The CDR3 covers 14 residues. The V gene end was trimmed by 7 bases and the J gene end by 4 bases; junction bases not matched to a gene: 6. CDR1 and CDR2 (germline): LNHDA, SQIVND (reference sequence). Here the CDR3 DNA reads TGTGCCAGTACGACAGGGGGCGTCAGCTATGGCTACACCTTC. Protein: CASTTGGVSYGYTF.

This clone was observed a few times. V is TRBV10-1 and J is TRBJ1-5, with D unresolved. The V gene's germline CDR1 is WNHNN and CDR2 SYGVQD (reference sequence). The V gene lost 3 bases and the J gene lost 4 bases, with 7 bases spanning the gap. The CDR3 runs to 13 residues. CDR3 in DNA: TGCGCCAGCAGTGATAATTTGAATCAGCCCCAGCATTTT. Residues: CASSDNLNQPQHF.

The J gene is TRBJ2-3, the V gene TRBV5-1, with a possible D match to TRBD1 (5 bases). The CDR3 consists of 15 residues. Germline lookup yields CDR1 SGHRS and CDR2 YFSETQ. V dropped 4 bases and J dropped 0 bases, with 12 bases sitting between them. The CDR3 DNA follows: TGCGCCAGCAGCGGGGCGGCAGGCAGCACAGATACGCAGTATTTT. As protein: CASSGAAGSTDTQYF.

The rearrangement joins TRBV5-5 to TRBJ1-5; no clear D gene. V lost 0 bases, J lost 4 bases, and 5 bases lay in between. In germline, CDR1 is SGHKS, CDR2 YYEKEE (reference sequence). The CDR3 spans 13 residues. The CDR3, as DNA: TGTGCCAGCAGCTTGGGAGAAAATCAGCCCCAGCATTTT. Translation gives CASSLGENQPQHF.

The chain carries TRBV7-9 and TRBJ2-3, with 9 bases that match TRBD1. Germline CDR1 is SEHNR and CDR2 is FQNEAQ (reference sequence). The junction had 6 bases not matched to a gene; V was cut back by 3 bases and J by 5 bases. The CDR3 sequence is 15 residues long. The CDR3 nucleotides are TGTGCCAGCAGCTTCTTACAGGGGGCTGGAGATACGCAGTATTTT. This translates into CASSFLQGAGDTQYF.

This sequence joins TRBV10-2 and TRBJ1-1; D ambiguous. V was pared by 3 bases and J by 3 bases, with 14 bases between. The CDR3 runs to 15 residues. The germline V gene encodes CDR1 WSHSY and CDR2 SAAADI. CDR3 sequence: CASSDVGSSYTEAFF. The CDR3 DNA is TGCGCCAGCAGTGATGTTGGCTCCTCGTACACTGAAGCTTTCTTT.

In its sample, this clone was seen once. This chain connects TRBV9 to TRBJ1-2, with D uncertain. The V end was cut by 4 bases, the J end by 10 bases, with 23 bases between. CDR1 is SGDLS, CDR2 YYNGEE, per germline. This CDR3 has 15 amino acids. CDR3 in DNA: TGTGCCAGCAGCCCCCGGCCCGGGAGGGCGCCTGACTACACCTTC. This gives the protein CASSPRPGRAPDYTF.

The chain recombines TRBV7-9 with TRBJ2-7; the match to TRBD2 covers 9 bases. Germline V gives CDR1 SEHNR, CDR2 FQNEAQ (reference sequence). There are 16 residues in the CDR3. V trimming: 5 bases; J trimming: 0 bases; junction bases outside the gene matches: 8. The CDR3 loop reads CASSRGLARNSYEQYF. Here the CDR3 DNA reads TGTGCCAGCAGCCGCGGACTAGCGCGAAACTCCTACGAGCAGTACTTC.

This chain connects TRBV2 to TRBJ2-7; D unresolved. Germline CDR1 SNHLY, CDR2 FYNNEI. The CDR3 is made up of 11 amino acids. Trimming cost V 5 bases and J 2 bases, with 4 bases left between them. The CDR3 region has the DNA TGTGCCAGCAGTCCCACCTACGAGCAGTACTTC. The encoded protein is CASSPTYEQYF.

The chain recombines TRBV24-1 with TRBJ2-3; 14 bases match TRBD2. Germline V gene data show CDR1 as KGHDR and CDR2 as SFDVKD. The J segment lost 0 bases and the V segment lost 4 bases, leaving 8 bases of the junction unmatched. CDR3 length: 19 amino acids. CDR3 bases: TGTGCCACCAGTGACCATCCGGGACTAGCGGGGGCTAGCACAGATACGCAGTATTTT. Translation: CATSDHPGLAGASTDTQYF.

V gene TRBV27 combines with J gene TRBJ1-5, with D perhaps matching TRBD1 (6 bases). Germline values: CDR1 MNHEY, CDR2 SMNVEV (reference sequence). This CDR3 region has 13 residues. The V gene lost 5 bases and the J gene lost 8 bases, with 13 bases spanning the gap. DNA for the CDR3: TGTGCCAGCAGTGGGCAGGGGAACGAGCCCCAGCATTTT. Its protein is CASSGQGNEPQHF.

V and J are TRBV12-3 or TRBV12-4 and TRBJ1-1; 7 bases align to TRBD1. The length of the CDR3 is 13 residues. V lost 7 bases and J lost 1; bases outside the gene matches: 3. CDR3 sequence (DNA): TGTGCCAGCAAGGGACAGACGAACACTGAAGCTTTCTTT. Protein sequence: CASKGQTNTEAFF.

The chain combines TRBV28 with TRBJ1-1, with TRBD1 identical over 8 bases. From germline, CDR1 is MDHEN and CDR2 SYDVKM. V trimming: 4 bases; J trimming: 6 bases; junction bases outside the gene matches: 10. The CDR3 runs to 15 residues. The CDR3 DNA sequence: TGTGCCAGCAGTTCGGCCGGACAGGGTGGAGCTGAAGCTTTCTTT. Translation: CASSSAGQGGAEAFF.

Here the CDR3 DNA reads TGTGCCAGCAGCCAAGGGGGAGGGGCTAGCTCCTACAATGAGCAGTTCTTC. It specifies CASSQGGGASSYNEQFF. The chain couples TRBV3-1 (or the pseudogene TRBV3-2) to TRBJ2-1; 7 positions match TRBD2. V lost 1 base and J lost 0; bases outside the gene matches: 6. Germline V gene data show CDR1 as LGHDT and CDR2 as YNNKEL (reference sequence). CDR3 length: 17 residues.

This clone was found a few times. Here the CDR3 DNA reads TGCGCCAGCAGCCAAGATCCCCCGGGCACAAGGGGAGGCTACACCTTC. Translated, it gives CASSQDPPGTRGGYTF. The V and J genes are TRBV4-1 and TRBJ1-2, with D possibly TRBD1 on 5 matching bases. The V end was cut by 0 bases, the J end by 8 bases, with 19 bases between. Germline values: CDR1 MGHRA, CDR2 YSYEKL. The CDR3 covers 16 residues.

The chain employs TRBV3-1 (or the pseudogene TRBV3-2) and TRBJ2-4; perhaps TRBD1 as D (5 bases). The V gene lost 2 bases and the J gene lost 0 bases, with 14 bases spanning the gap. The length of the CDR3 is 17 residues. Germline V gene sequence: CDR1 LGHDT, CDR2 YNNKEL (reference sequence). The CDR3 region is CASSQLRDPLAKNIQYF. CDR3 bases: TGTGCCAGCAGCCAACTCAGGGATCCTCTAGCCAAAAACATTCAGTACTTC.

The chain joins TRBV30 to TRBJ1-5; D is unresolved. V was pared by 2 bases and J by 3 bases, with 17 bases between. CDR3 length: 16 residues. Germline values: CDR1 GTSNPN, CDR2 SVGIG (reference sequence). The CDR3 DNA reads TGTGCCTGGAGTCCTTACACACGACACTTCAATCAGCCCCAGCATTTT. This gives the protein CAWSPYTRHFNQPQHF.